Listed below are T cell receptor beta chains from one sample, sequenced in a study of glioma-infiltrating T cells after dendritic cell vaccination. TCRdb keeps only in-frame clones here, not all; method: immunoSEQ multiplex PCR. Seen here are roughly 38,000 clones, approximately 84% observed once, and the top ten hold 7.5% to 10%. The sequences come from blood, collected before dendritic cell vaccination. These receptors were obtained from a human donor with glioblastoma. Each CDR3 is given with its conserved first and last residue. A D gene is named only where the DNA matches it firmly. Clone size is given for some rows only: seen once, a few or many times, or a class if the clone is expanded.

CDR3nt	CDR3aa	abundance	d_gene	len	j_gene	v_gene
TGCGCCAGCAGCCAAGATCGGTGGCGGGGTGAGCAGTTCTTC	CASSQDRWRGEQFF	.	.	14	TRBJ2-1	TRBV4-3
TGTGCCAGTAGTTCCAAGCCGGGACTAGCGGAGGATTACGAGCAGTACTTC	CASSSKPGLAEDYEQYF	.	TRBD2	17	TRBJ2-7	TRBV19
TGTGCCAGCACCCTAGCGGGGGCCTACAATGAGCAGTTCTTC	CASTLAGAYNEQFF	.	TRBD2	14	TRBJ2-1	TRBV6-1
TGTGCCAGCAGCCCACAGGGTATCCATGGCTACACCTTC	CASSPQGIHGYTF	.	.	13	TRBJ1-2	TRBV6-6
TGTGCCAGCAGCTTAAAGGGGTTGAGTGAAAAACTGTTTTTT	CASSLKGLSEKLFF	.	.	14	TRBJ1-4	TRBV13
TGTGCCAGCAGCCAGGCCCAAGAGACCCAGTACTTC	CASSQAQETQYF	.	.	12	TRBJ2-5	TRBV7-9
TGTGCCAGCAGTGAAAACCCCGGGACCGGGGAGCTGTTTTTT	CASSENPGTGELFF	.	.	14	TRBJ2-2	TRBV25-1
TGTGCCAGCAGCTTAGCGGGGGCCCCCACAGATACGCAGTATTTT	CASSLAGAPTDTQYF	.	.	15	TRBJ2-3	TRBV7-2
TGTGCCAGCAGCTCTAGGATCAACGAGCAGTACTTC	CASSSRINEQYF	.	.	12	TRBJ2-7	TRBV11-2
TGTGCCAGCAGCTCCGGGAGGGGGACGGACAATCAGCCCCAGCATTTT	CASSSGRGTDNQPQHF	.	.	16	TRBJ1-5	TRBV7-2
TGTGCCAGCAGCCGGGACAGGGGGAGTCACACAGATACGCAGTATTTT	CASSRDRGSHTDTQYF	once	TRBD1	16	TRBJ2-3	TRBV11-2
TGTGCCAGCAGCTTAAGTGGGGAGTACGAGCAGTACTTC	CASSLSGEYEQYF	.	.	13	TRBJ2-7	TRBV7-3
TGCGCCAGCTCGCCAACAGGGACAACATATGAAGCTTTCTTT	CASSPTGTTYEAFF	.	.	14	TRBJ1-1	TRBV5-1
TGTGCCAGCAGCTTGGTGGGGGGGAGGGGGAACACTGAAGCTTTCTTT	CASSLVGGRGNTEAFF	.	.	16	TRBJ1-1	TRBV11-3
TGTGCCAGCAGCGGGGAGGCAGGGTGGAAAGGCTACACCTTC	CASSGEAGWKGYTF	once	.	14	TRBJ1-2	TRBV5-4
TGTGCCATCAGTGCTTCACAGGGGTTAGATCAGCCCCAGCATTTT	CAISASQGLDQPQHF	.	TRBD1	15	TRBJ1-5	TRBV10-3
TGCGCCAGCAGCCCCGGAGTGGGGGGGCCGTACAATGAGCAGTTCTTC	CASSPGVGGPYNEQFF	.	.	16	TRBJ2-1	TRBV5-1
TGCGCCAGCAGCTTGGCTGGAGCCGGCTATGGCTACACCTTC	CASSLAGAGYGYTF	once	.	14	TRBJ1-2	TRBV5-1
TGTGCCACCAGCAGAGCTATCCAGGCAGTGAACACCGGGGAGCTGTTTTTT	CATSRAIQAVNTGELFF	.	.	17	TRBJ2-2	TRBV15
TGCGCCAGCAGCCAACTCGGGACAAATACTGTGAAACTGTTTTTT	CASSQLGTNTVKLFF	.	.	15	TRBJ1-4	TRBV4-3
TGTGCCAGCAGTTCAGGGTCCGATGGCTACACCTTC	CASSSGSDGYTF	.	.	12	TRBJ1-2	TRBV6-5
TGCGCCAGCAGCCTGAGCCAGGGACACAGGAACACTGAAGCTTTCTTT	CASSLSQGHRNTEAFF	.	.	16	TRBJ1-1	TRBV4-1
TGCGCCAGCAGCCGGGGGGCAGGGGAGAATGAAAAACTGTTTTTT	CASSRGAGENEKLFF	.	.	15	TRBJ1-4	TRBV5-1
TGTGCCAGCAGCTTGGCTATAAATGCCTACGAGCAGTACTTC	CASSLAINAYEQYF	once	.	14	TRBJ2-7	TRBV5-5
TGTGCCAGCAGCCAAGGACAGGGGAGTTTAGCTGGAAACACCATATATTTT	CASSQGQGSLAGNTIYF	.	TRBD1	17	TRBJ1-3	TRBV4-2
TGCGCCAGCAGCCATTCCGGACTAGCGGGGCCCCTCTCTGGGGCCAACGTCCTGACTTTC	CASSHSGLAGPLSGANVLTF	.	TRBD2	20	TRBJ2-6	TRBV4-1